The T cell receptor (beta chain) under discussion was sequenced for a study of T cells in Graves' hyperthyroidism and ophthalmopathy (dated by TCRdb to the late 2010s). Turning to the overall study: Peripheral blood samples were taken at the time of initial diagnosis, prior to any treatment. To identify TCR V-J signatures that set the groups apart, the researchers used a discovery cohort of 90 to 100 patients, made up of around 42 with Graves' ophthalmopathy and approximately 57 with stable Graves' hyperthyroidism. The approximately 98 discovery patients were randomly divided into training and test sets at a 7:3 ratio. In addition, the study compared T-cell repertoires in thyroid tissue and in blood from roughly six Graves' hyperthyroidism patients. The paper reports TCR Vbeta CDR3 sequencing of about 140 peripheral blood samples: around 45 ophthalmopathy, about 75 hyperthyroidism and around 17 progressor patients. After blood sampling, hyperthyroidism patients were treated with methimazole at a starting dose of 30 mg daily, and ophthalmopathy patients were treated with high-dose intravenous methylprednisolone. Prospective prediction of ophthalmopathy was tested in an independent validation cohort of 18 to 20 hyperthyroidism patients and around 16 patients who later progressed to ophthalmopathy. What the authors observed across the whole study: Most expanded thyroid clonotypes (frequency above 0.001) were also detected in blood, suggesting blood repertoires may reflect thyroid immune responses. Sample size was not statistically predetermined, and investigators were not blinded to group allocation. In validation, the model predicted progression to ophthalmopathy a median of about 5.9 months before onset, with roughly 68% sensitivity and 72.22% specificity. A 13 V-J signature model separated ophthalmopathy from stable hyperthyroidism, with approximately 87% sensitivity and around 84% specificity in cross-validation and 80%/75% in testing.

Hyperthyroidism patients were newly diagnosed, with disease duration under 2 months, and aged 18 to 65 years. The study excluded patients with uncontrolled infections, other autoimmune diseases, pregnancy or lactation. Diagnoses were established on the basis of clinical symptoms, serum thyroxine and TRAb, thyroid ultrasound, and orbital computed tomography. Blood from progressor patients was collected at the time of first diagnosis with hyperthyroidism, before any ophthalmopathy symptoms had appeared. Ficoll-Paque density gradient centrifugation was used to isolate PBMCs from about 9 ml of fresh peripheral blood. Progressor patients were initially diagnosed with Graves' hyperthyroidism and developed ophthalmopathy during follow-up. Total RNA was extracted with Trizol reagent, and quality was checked on an Agilent 2100 Bioanalyzer. This clonotype was recorded many times. It has no known antigen specificity. Qualities for individual bases were not recorded, and no much larger clone is one base off.

The TCR beta CDR3 regions were amplified from RNA transcripts. The TCR CDR3 was subjected to a first round of RT-PCR using the HTBI primer set and the Qiagen OneStep RT-PCR kit. A second multiplex PCR round built the libraries, followed by size selection and purification. Sequencing of the libraries was done on an Illumina HiSeq2000 using paired-end 100 bp reads. In the original analysis: Raw data were processed with SOAPnuke, discarding reads with adapters, uncalled bases, mean Phred below 15, or no exact constant-primer or identifier match. High-quality paired reads were merged with COPE v1.2.5, and unique nucleotide sequences were defined as clonotypes. MiTCR v1.1 was used to align clonotypes to the IMGT TRBV, TRBD and TRBJ reference segments. The analysis included only V-J combinations with a frequency above 0.0001, which together covered around 99% of the repertoires. A TCS score was defined as the ratio between F50 (clonal expansion) and ExV (chaos), using BLOSUM62-based TCRdist between CDR3 peptides within each V-J. Welch's t-statistics and random forest reduced some 510 V-J features to 10 to 15, which were used in a naive Bayes classifier (R e1071). In-frame beta chains were kept once TCRdb had trimmed the public reads at Q25 with fastp and called clones with MiXCR. Each entry is one CDR3 protein sequence, shown with its most common DNA and genes. TCRdb, not the authors, supplied the V and J calls. Across this sample there are roughly 380,000 distinct CDR3 sequences, with roughly 12% seen only once. In total, the top ten clones hold around 21% of the sample.

This TCR derives from a man aged 30-40 years with Graves' hyperthyroidism that later progressed to Graves' ophthalmopathy. The sequenced sample was blood.

The DNA sequence reads TGTGCCAGCAGTGAGAGGTGGAATCAGCCCCAGCATTTT. This sequence encodes CASSERWNQPQHF. This chain joins TRBV6-1 to TRBJ1-5; no D gene is confidently identified. The CDR3 has 13 amino acids, counting the end cysteine and phenylalanine. The kept DNA is CDR3 alone, 39 bases in frame from the first base. CDR1 and CDR2, looked up from the germline V gene, are MNHNS and SASEGT. Cut back by 3 bases and 4 bases, the V and J ends lie 7 bases apart.